This passage covers 32 T cell receptor beta chains from one sample sequenced in a study of blood T cell repertoires in COVID-19. The method was immunoSEQ multiplex PCR; TCRdb's version includes in-frame clones alone and lacks a portion of them. The table lists more than 120,000 clones, more than 70% of them singletons. The specimen sequenced was peripheral blood. These receptors originate from a human donor in a cohort sampled during active COVID-19.

A single count supports this clone. Relative to the germline gene, one junction end is altered; a read error may explain this. This chain uses TRBV20-1 with TRBJ1-2, with 7 bases fitting TRBD1. The CDR3 consists of 11 residues. Germline V gives CDR1 DFQATT, CDR2 SNEGSKA (reference sequence). The CDR3 is CSAQDRPQWGF. The CDR3 DNA reads TGCAGTGCTCAGGACAGGCCTCAATGGGGTTTC.

This clone was picked up one time. The chain couples TRBV6-1 to TRBJ2-2; 11 nucleotides match TRBD1. J was trimmed by 4 bases and V by 4 bases; bases with no gene match: 11. Per the germline V gene, CDR1 is MNHNS and CDR2 is SASEGT. This CDR3 spans 18 amino acids. In nucleotides, the CDR3 is TGTGCCAGCAGTGGGAGGGACAGGGGGACCTCGAGCACCGGGGAGCTGTTTTTT. Encoded protein: CASSGRDRGTSSTGELFF.

This chain joins TRBV4-2 and TRBJ2-7; 10 bases match TRBD1. Per the germline V gene, CDR1 is LGHNA and CDR2 is YNFKEQ. CDR3 length equals 16 residues. The ends lost 0 bases at V and 4 bases at J; junction bases unmatched: 6. In DNA form, the CDR3 reads TGTGCCAGCAGCCAAGAGACAGGGGGCTGGGGATACGAGCAGTACTTC. Residues: CASSQETGGWGYEQYF.

This chain joins TRBV4-2 and TRBJ2-7; D is possibly TRBD2 (5 bases). The V end was cut by 0 bases, the J end by 6 bases, with 6 bases between. CDR1 and CDR2 (germline): LGHNA, YNFKEQ. The CDR3 runs to 12 residues. The CDR3 region is CASSQDGVEQYF. The CDR3 DNA reads as TGTGCCAGCAGCCAAGACGGGGTCGAGCAGTACTTC.

CDR3 coding DNA: TGTGCCAGCAGCCAACGATACCTGGGACAGCAAGAGACCCAGTACTTC. Its translation is CASSQRYLGQQETQYF. This chain uses TRBV3-1 (or the pseudogene TRBV3-2) with TRBJ2-5; 7 bases agree with TRBD1. CDR1 is LGHDT, CDR2 YNNKEL, per germline (reference sequence). The V segment lost 2 bases and the J segment 2 bases; nucleotides outside the gene matches: 8. There are 16 residues in the CDR3.

The V and J genes are TRBV7-9 and TRBJ1-3, with no clear D. CDR3 size: 13 residues. V was trimmed by 0 bases and J by 4 bases, leaving 4 bases between them. Germline lookup yields CDR1 SEHNR and CDR2 FQNEAQ (reference sequence). CDR3 sequence: CASSLAEGNTIYF. CDR3 sequence (DNA): TGTGCCAGCAGCTTAGCGGAGGGAAACACCATATATTTT.

The gene calls are TRBV7-2 and TRBJ2-5; tentative D call: TRBD2 (6 bases). This CDR3 spans 16 amino acids. Deletions cut 2 bases from V and 7 bases from J, with 20 bases between. In germline, CDR1 is SGHTA, CDR2 FQGNSA. The CDR3 loop is CASSLSWDPGVGTQYF. CDR3 DNA: TGTGCCAGCAGCTTATCGTGGGACCCGGGAGTTGGGACCCAGTACTTC.

The V and J genes are TRBV3-1 (or the pseudogene TRBV3-2) and TRBJ1-6, with TRBD1 matching 10 bases. This CDR3 region has 16 residues. Germline CDR1 reads LGHDT; CDR2 reads YNNKEL (reference sequence). Losses at the gene ends were 0 bases for V and 7 bases for J; bases not matched to a gene: 3. The CDR3, as DNA: TGTGCCAGCAGCCAAGACGGGACAGGGGTCAATTCACCCCTCCACTTT. This gives the protein CASSQDGTGVNSPLHF.

The chain links TRBV12-5 to TRBJ2-3; weak D call: TRBD2 (6 bases). Trimming left V 5 bases short and J 3 bases short, with 15 bases between. The germline V gene encodes CDR1 LGHNT and CDR2 FRNRAP. The CDR3 is 15 amino acids. CDR3 nucleotide sequence: TGTGCTAGTGGTGTCGAGGCGGGGACGACAGATACGCAGTATTTT. Translation gives CASGVEAGTTDTQYF.

The CDR3 spells CASSILGSTGELFF. In DNA, the CDR3 is TGTGCCAGCAGCATCCTAGGGAGCACCGGGGAGCTGTTTTTT. The rearrangement uses TRBV9 and TRBJ2-2, with D perhaps matching TRBD2 (5 bases). The germline V and J ends were trimmed by 4 bases and 4 bases, with 11 bases remaining between them. The CDR3 covers 14 residues. Germline CDR1 and CDR2: SGDLS and YYNGEE.

This chain uses TRBV6-2 or TRBV6-3 with TRBJ2-3; no definite D call. Germline assignment: CDR1 MNHEY and CDR2 SVGEGT. Between the trimmed V and J ends, which lost 4 bases and 1 base, there was a span of 6 bases. The CDR3 runs to 13 residues. The CDR3 sequence is CASSSRRTDTQYF. Here the CDR3 DNA reads TGTGCCAGCAGTTCCCGTCGCACAGATACGCAGTATTTT.

V gene TRBV9 combines with J gene TRBJ2-2; TRBD2 is a possible D gene (5 bases). This CDR3 spans 16 amino acids. Trimming removed 4 bases from V and 0 bases from J, with 13 bases in between. CDR1 and CDR2 from the germline V gene are SGDLS and YYNGEE. CDR3 nucleotides: TGTGCCAGCAGCCTCCTAGCCGAAACGAACACCGGGGAGCTGTTTTTT. Its translation: CASSLLAETNTGELFF.

The CDR3 DNA sequence: TGTGCCAGCAGCTTAAGGGGCATTGGGGCATACAATGAGCAGTTCTTC. It translates to CASSLRGIGAYNEQFF. The chain joins TRBV11-2 to TRBJ2-1, with D perhaps matching TRBD1 (5 bases). There are 16 residues in the CDR3. Germline V CDR1 and CDR2: SGHAT, FQNNGV. V lost 2 bases and J 4 bases, leaving 15 bases between the germline ends. The whole variable domain, filled in from reference TRBV11-2 and TRBJ2-1, reads EAGVAQSPRYKIIEKRQSVAFWCNPISGHATLYWYQQILGQGPKLLIQFQNNGVVDDSQLPKDRFSAERLKGVDSTLKIQPAKLEDSAVYLCASSLRGIGAYNEQFFGPGTRLTVL.

This chain joins TRBV10-2 and TRBJ2-5, with 14 bases matching TRBD2. Losses at the gene ends were 2 bases for V and 4 bases for J; bases not matched to a gene: 3. Germline V gene sequence: CDR1 WSHSY, CDR2 SAAADI. The CDR3 sequence is 16 residues long. The CDR3 nucleotides read TGCGCCAGCAGTGAGAGGACTAGCGGGGGGAGAGAGACCCAGTACTTC. Amino acid sequence: CASSERTSGGRETQYF.

The chain recombines TRBV9 with TRBJ2-1; TRBD2 is a possible D gene (6 bases). CDR3 length equals 15 residues. CDR1 is SGDLS, CDR2 YYNGEE, per germline. Deletions cut 3 bases from V and 10 bases from J, with 20 bases between. CDR3 DNA: TGTGCCAGCAGCGGGACCGGGACTCGTAGCCGGGAGCAGTTCTTC. This gives the protein CASSGTGTRSREQFF.

The chain couples TRBV7-9 to TRBJ1-5; 7 bases align to TRBD1. CDR1 SEHNR and CDR2 FQNEAQ come from the germline V gene (reference sequence). The CDR3 totals 14 residues. With V trimmed by 5 bases and J by 0 bases, 1 base remained unmatched. CDR3 bases: TGTGCCAGCAGCCCAGGGGGTAGCAATCAGCCCCAGCATTTT. This codes for CASSPGGSNQPQHF.

The genes are TRBV7-2 and TRBJ1-2, with TRBD1 identical over 8 bases. The CDR3 has 17 residues. The junction had 9 bases not matched to a gene; V was cut back by 1 base and J by 2 bases. Germline lookup yields CDR1 SGHTA and CDR2 FQGNSA. CDR3 residues: CASSLGGQERVNYGYTF. The DNA for the CDR3 is TGTGCCAGCAGCTTAGGGGGACAGGAAAGGGTGAACTATGGCTACACCTTC.

The chain carries TRBV18 and TRBJ1-2; D might be TRBD1 (5 bases). Germline V gives CDR1 KGHSH, CDR2 LQKENI. The CDR3 is 15 residues long. V lost 3 bases, J lost 1 base, and 12 bases lay in between. The CDR3: CASSPPGPYNYGYTF. In nucleotides, the CDR3 is TGTGCCAGCTCACCCCCAGGGCCCTATAACTATGGCTACACCTTC. The full variable domain, with the rest looked up from reference TRBV18 and TRBJ1-2, is NAGVMQNPRHLVRRRGQEARLRCSPMKGHSHVYWYRQLPEEGLKFMVYLQKENIIDESGMPKERFSAEFPKEGPSILRIQQVVRGDSAAYFCASSPPGPYNYGYTFGSGTRLTVV.

This chain uses TRBV15 with TRBJ2-3; 9 bases fit TRBD2. Looked up from germline, CDR1 is LNHNV and CDR2 is YYDKDF (reference sequence). This CDR3 is 15 amino acids long. The V segment lost 5 bases and the J segment 2 bases; nucleotides outside the gene matches: 5. CDR3 sequence reads: CATSRGGGDTDTQYF. CDR3 sequence (DNA): TGTGCCACCAGCCGAGGCGGGGGGGACACAGATACGCAGTATTTT.

The DNA of the CDR3 is TGCGCCAGCAGCTTGGACAGGGCGGACACCGGGGAGCTGTTTTTT. It specifies CASSLDRADTGELFF. The V and J genes are TRBV5-1 and TRBJ2-2, with D maybe TRBD1 (6 bases). Trimming left V 0 bases short and J 3 bases short, with 9 bases between. CDR1 and CDR2 (germline): SGHRS, YFSETQ. This CDR3 is built from 15 residues.

The chain uses TRBV2 and TRBJ1-2, with 7 positions matching TRBD1. CDR1 and CDR2 from the germline V gene are SNHLY and FYNNEI. J lost 11 bases, V lost 5 bases, and 11 bases had no gene match. The CDR3 length is 13 residues. CDR3 bases: TGTGCCAGCAGTATTGACAGGGCAGTTGGGTACACCTTC. Translating gives CASSIDRAVGYTF.

This chain links TRBV3-1 (or the pseudogene TRBV3-2) with TRBJ2-7; the match to TRBD1 covers 9 bases. J was trimmed by 1 base and V by 6 bases; bases with no gene match: 7. The CDR3 consists of 15 residues. Germline V CDR1 and CDR2: LGHDT, YNNKEL (reference sequence). CDR3 region: CASSRRDRESYEQYF. CDR3 sequence (DNA): TGTGCCAGCAGTCGCCGGGACAGGGAATCCTACGAGCAGTACTTC.

The chain has TRBV7-9 and TRBJ2-1; a weak D match, TRBD2 (5 bases). Germline V gene sequence: CDR1 SEHNR, CDR2 FQNEAQ (reference sequence). CDR3 length: 16 residues. V gave up 5 bases and J gave up 5 bases, with 19 bases separating them. The CDR3 DNA is TGTGCCAGCAGCCCTCCCCCTAAAGTCGGGAACAATGAGCAGTTCTTC. Protein sequence: CASSPPPKVGNNEQFF.

The rearrangement uses TRBV12-5 and TRBJ1-2; no firm D call. The CDR3 covers 15 residues. The V end was cut by 2 bases, the J end by 3 bases, with 13 bases between. Germline V gene data show CDR1 as LGHNT and CDR2 as FRNRAP. The CDR3 is CASGLPRSSYYGYTF. In DNA form, the CDR3 reads TGTGCTAGTGGTTTGCCGCGGTCCTCCTACTATGGCTACACCTTC.

In its sample, this clone was seen many times. This chain uses TRBV5-4 with TRBJ1-1; 8 positions match TRBD1. Per the germline V gene, CDR1 is SGHNT and CDR2 is YYREEE (reference sequence). V trimming: 3 bases; J trimming: 0 bases; junction bases outside the gene matches: 4. The CDR3 is 15 amino acids. The CDR3 DNA sequence: TGTGCCAGCAGCTCCCAGGGACAGGTGAACACTGAAGCTTTCTTT. This encodes CASSSQGQVNTEAFF.

V gene TRBV18 combines with J gene TRBJ1-2; D is possibly TRBD1 (5 bases). V lost 0 bases, J lost 0 bases, and 8 bases lay in between. The CDR3 consists of 15 residues. The germline CDR1 and CDR2 sequences are KGHSH and LQKENI. CDR3 in amino acids: CASSPPGLANYGYTF. CDR3 nucleotides: TGTGCCAGCTCACCACCGGGGCTGGCTAACTATGGCTACACCTTC.

The V gene is TRBV3-1 (or the pseudogene TRBV3-2), the J gene TRBJ2-4; 7 bases line up with TRBD2. Germline loops: CDR1 LGHDT, CDR2 YNNKEL (reference sequence). CDR3 length: 14 amino acids. The V segment lost 4 bases and the J segment 7 bases; nucleotides outside the gene matches: 7. CDR3 region: CASSRDGGGNIQYF. Here the CDR3 DNA reads TGTGCCAGCAGCCGAGACGGGGGAGGGAACATTCAGTACTTC.

The chain uses TRBV6-1 and TRBJ2-1; 14 bases map to TRBD2. J was trimmed by 6 bases and V by 5 bases; bases with no gene match: 3. The germline CDR1 and CDR2 sequences are MNHNS and SASEGT. The CDR3 covers 15 residues. CDR3 coding DNA: TGTGCCAGCAGTCCGACTAGCGGGGGGGCCAATGAGCAGTTCTTC. It translates to CASSPTSGGANEQFF.

V gene TRBV18 combines with J gene TRBJ2-7; 13 positions match TRBD2. This CDR3 is 16 amino acids long. CDR1 and CDR2 from the germline V gene are KGHSH and LQKENI. The ends lost 5 bases at V and 2 bases at J; junction bases unmatched: 6. The CDR3 DNA follows: TGTGCCAGCTCAGGACCCGGGACTAGCGGGGCCTACGAGCAGTACTTC. Translated, it gives CASSGPGTSGAYEQYF.

The chain couples TRBV19 to TRBJ2-2; 8 bases are a match to TRBD1. The CDR3 has 15 amino acids. CDR1 and CDR2 (germline): LNHDA, SQIVND (reference sequence). The V segment lost 7 bases and the J segment 7 bases; nucleotides outside the gene matches: 11. The CDR3 nucleotides read TGTGCCAGTACCCCCCCGGACAGGGAGGACGGGGAGCTGTTTTTT. Its translation: CASTPPDREDGELFF.

The genes are TRBV5-4 and TRBJ2-7; 9 bases agree with TRBD1. This CDR3 spans 14 amino acids. Losses at the gene ends were 4 bases for V and 2 bases for J; bases not matched to a gene: 4. CDR1 is SGHNT, CDR2 YYREEE, per germline (reference sequence). In nucleotides, the CDR3 is TGTGCCAGCAGCCCCCGGGACAGGGCCTACGAGCAGTACTTC. Protein sequence: CASSPRDRAYEQYF.

V is TRBV5-1 and J is TRBJ1-2, with a possible D match to TRBD1 (6 bases). This CDR3 is 17 amino acids long. The germline CDR1 and CDR2 sequences are SGHRS and YFSETQ. Between the trimmed V and J ends, which lost 3 bases and 2 bases, there was a span of 20 bases. CDR3 sequence: CASSSIKQGHRNYGYTF. The CDR3 bases are TGCGCCAGCAGCTCAATTAAGCAGGGGCACCGCAACTATGGCTACACCTTC.